The entry below gives a single T cell receptor beta chain sequence along with its context. The antigen is undetermined. This CDR3 is 15 amino acids long. J lost 2 bases, V lost 10 bases, and 7 bases had no gene match. The V gene's germline CDR1 is ENHRY and CDR2 SYGVKD. The sample originates from a study of CD8 T cells in ankylosing spondylitis. Study-wide points: Matched ankylosing spondylitis synovial fluid reportedly showed significant enrichment of disease-linked clones. Reactive arthritis synovial fluid and blood were previously reported to contain some motif variants. Ankylosing spondylitis blood appeared to be characterized by a TCR beta motif of 8 or 9 highly homologous variants.

In making TCR beta libraries, quantitative 5'-RACE with molecular barcodes was used. Via MiXCR, TCRdb re-called the 5' RACE reads, giving one row per CDR3 protein. This table has 100,000 to 150,000 distinct CDR3 sequences, approximately 10% appearing once. Sequenced material: blood, either unsorted or a sorted T cell fraction (not recorded which). This chain joins TRBV10-3 and TRBJ2-5; 13 positions match TRBD2. The source of this sequence is a male donor with ankylosing spondylitis or in good health (not recorded which). The CDR3 DNA reads as TGTGCCAGTGGGACTAGCGGGATTTTGCAAGAGACCCAGTACTTC. It encodes CASGTSGILQETQYF.